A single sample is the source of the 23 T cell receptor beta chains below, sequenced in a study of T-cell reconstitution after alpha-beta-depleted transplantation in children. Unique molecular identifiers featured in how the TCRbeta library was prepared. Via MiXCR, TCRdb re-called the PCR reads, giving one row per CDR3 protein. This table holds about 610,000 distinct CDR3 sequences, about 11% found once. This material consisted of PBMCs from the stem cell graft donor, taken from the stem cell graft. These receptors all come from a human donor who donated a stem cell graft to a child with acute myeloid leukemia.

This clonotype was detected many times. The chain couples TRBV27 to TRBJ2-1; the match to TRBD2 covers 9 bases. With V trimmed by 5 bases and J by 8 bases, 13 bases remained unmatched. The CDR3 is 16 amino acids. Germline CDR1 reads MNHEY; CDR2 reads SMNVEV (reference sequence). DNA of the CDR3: TGTGCCAGCAGTGTCCTGACTAGCGGACAACGTCATGAGCAGTTCTTC. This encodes CASSVLTSGQRHEQFF.

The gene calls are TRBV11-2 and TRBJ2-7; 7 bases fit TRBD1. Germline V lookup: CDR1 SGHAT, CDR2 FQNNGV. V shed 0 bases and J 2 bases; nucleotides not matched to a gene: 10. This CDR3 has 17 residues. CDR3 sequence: CASSLDRLGQETYEQYF. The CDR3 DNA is TGTGCCAGCAGCTTAGATCGACTTGGACAGGAAACCTACGAGCAGTACTTC. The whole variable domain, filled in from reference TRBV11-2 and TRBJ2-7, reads EAGVAQSPRYKIIEKRQSVAFWCNPISGHATLYWYQQILGQGPKLLIQFQNNGVVDDSQLPKDRFSAERLKGVDSTLKIQPAKLEDSAVYLCASSLDRLGQETYEQYFGPGTRLTVT.

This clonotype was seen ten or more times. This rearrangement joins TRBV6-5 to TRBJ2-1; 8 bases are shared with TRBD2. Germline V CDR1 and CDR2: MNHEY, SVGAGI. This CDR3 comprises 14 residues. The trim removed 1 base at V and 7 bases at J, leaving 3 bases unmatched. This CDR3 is CASSYYGGANEQFF. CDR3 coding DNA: TGTGCCAGCAGTTACTACGGGGGGGCTAATGAGCAGTTCTTC.

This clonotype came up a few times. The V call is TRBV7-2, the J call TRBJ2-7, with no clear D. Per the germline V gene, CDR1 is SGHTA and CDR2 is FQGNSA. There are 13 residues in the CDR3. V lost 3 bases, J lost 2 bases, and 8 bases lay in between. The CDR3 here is CASSFLRAYEQYF. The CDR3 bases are TGTGCCAGCAGCTTTCTTCGAGCCTACGAGCAGTACTTC. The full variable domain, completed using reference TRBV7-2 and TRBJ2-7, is GAGVSQSPSNKVTEKGKDVELRCDPISGHTALYWYRQSLGQGLEFLIYFQGNSAPDKSGLPSDRFSAERTGGSVSTLTIQRTQQEDSAVYLCASSFLRAYEQYFGPGTRLTVT.

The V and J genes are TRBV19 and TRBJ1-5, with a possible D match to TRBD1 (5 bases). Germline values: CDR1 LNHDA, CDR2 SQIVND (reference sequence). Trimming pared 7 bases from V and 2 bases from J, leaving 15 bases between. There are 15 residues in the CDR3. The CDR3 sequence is CASTDSGGGNQPQHF. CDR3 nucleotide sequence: TGTGCCAGTACTGACTCCGGGGGGGGCAATCAGCCCCAGCATTTT.

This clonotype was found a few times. CDR3 in DNA: TGTGCCACCAGCAGAGTAGGAATGAGCGGGAGGAGGCACAATGAGCAGTTCTTC. Translation gives CATSRVGMSGRRHNEQFF. The chain employs TRBV15 and TRBJ2-1; TRBD2 agrees at 9 bases. The CDR3 totals 18 residues. The ends lost 1 base at V and 5 bases at J; junction bases unmatched: 12. In germline, CDR1 is LNHNV, CDR2 YYDKDF (reference sequence).

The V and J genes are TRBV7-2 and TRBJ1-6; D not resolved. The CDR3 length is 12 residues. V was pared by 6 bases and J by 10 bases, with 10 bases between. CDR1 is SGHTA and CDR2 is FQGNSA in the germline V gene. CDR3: CTSRSVWSPLHF. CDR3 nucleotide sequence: TGTACCAGCAGGTCCGTTTGGTCACCCCTCCACTTT. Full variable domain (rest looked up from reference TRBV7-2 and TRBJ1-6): GAGVSQSPSNKVTEKGKDVELRCDPISGHTALYWYRQSLGQGLEFLIYFQGNSAPDKSGLPSDRFSAERTGGSVSTLTIQRTQQEDSAVYLCTSRSVWSPLHFGNGTRLTVT.

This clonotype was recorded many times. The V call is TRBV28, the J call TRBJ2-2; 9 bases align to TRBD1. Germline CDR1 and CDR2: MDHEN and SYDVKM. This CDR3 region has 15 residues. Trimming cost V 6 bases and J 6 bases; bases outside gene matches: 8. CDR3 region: CASRGTGRSAGELFF. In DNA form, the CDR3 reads TGTGCCAGCAGGGGGACAGGGAGGAGTGCCGGGGAGCTGTTTTTT.

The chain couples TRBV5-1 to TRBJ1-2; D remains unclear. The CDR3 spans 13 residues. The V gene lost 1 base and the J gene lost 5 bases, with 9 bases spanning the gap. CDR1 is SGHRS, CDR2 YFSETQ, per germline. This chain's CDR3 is CASSLQEGYGYTF. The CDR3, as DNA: TGCGCCAGCAGCTTGCAGGAAGGGTATGGCTACACCTTC.

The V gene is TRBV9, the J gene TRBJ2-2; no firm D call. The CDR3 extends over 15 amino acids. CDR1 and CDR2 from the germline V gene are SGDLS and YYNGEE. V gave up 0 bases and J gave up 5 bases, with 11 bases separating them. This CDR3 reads CASSVGHITTGELFF. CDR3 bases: TGTGCCAGCAGCGTAGGACATATTACAACCGGGGAGCTGTTTTTT.

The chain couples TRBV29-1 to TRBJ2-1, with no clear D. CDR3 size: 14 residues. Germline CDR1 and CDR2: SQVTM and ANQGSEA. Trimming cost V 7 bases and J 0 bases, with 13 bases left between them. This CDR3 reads CSALGPSSYNEQFF. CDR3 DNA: TGCAGCGCCCTGGGCCCGAGCTCCTACAATGAGCAGTTCTTC.

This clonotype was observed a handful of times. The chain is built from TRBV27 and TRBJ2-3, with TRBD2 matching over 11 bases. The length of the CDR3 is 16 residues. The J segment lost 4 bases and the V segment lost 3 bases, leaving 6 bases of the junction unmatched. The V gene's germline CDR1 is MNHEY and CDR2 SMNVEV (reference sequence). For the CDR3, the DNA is TGTGCCAGCAGTTTCTTTAGCGGGAGGGGCGCAGATACGCAGTATTTT. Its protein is CASSFFSGRGADTQYF.

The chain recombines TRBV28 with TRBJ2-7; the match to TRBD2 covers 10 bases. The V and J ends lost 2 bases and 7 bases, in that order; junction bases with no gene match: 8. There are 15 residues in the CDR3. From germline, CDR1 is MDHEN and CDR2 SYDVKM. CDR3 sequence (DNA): TGTGCCAGCAGTTTACAGCGGGAGGGCCAGGGAGAGCAGTACTTC. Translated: CASSLQREGQGEQYF.

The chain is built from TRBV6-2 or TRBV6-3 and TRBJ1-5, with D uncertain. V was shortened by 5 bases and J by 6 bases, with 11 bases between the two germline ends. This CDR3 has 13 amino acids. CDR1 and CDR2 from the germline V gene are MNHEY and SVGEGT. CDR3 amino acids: CASSMTLSQPQHF. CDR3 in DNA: TGTGCCAGCAGTATGACGTTGAGTCAGCCCCAGCATTTT.

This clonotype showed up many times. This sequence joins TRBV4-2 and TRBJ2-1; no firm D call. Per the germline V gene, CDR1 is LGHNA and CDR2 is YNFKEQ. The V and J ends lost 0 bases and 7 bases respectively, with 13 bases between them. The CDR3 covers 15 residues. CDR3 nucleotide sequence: TGTGCCAGCAGCCAAGAAAGGTTCACGCTGAATGAGCAGTTCTTC. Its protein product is CASSQERFTLNEQFF.

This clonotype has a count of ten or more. CDR3 protein: CASRVTSGPSYNEQFF. The CDR3 DNA sequence: TGTGCCAGTAGGGTCACTAGCGGACCCTCCTACAATGAGCAGTTCTTC. J is TRBJ2-1 and V is TRBV21-1; the table's TRBD2 call for D was not verified on the DNA. TRBV21-1 is shown as a pseudogene. This CDR3 is built from 16 residues.

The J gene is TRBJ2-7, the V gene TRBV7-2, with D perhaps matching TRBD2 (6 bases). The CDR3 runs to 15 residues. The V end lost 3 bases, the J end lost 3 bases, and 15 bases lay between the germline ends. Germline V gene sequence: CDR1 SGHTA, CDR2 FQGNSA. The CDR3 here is CASSLYRDSFYEQYF. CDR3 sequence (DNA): TGTGCCAGCAGCTTGTACCGGGACTCCTTCTACGAGCAGTACTTC.

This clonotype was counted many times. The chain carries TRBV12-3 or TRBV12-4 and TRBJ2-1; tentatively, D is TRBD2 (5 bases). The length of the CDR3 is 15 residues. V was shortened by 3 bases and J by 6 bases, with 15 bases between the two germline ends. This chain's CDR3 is CASSFYKREGNEQFF. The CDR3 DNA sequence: TGTGCCAGCAGTTTTTACAAGCGAGAGGGCAATGAGCAGTTCTTC.

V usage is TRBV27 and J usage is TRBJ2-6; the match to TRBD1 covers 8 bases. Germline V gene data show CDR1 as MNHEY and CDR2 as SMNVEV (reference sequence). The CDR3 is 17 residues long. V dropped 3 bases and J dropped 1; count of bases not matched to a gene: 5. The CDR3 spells CASSFPTGASGANVLTF. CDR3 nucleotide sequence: TGTGCCAGCAGTTTTCCGACAGGGGCGTCTGGGGCCAACGTCCTGACTTTC.

CDR3 nucleotides: TGTGCCAGCAGCTTATCTAGCAGGGAGTGGGAGACCCAGTACTTC. The encoded protein is CASSLSSREWETQYF. The chain links TRBV7-2 to TRBJ2-5; the D call may be TRBD1 or TRBD2 (5 bases each). Trimming stripped 2 bases from V and 5 bases from J, with 15 bases between. This CDR3 has 15 amino acids. Per the germline V gene, CDR1 is SGHTA and CDR2 is FQGNSA.

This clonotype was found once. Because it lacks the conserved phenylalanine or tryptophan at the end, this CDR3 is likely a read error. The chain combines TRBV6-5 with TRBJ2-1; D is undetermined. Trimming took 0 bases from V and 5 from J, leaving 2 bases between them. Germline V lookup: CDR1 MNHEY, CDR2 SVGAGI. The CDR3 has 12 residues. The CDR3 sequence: CASSYSNNEQFL. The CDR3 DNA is TGTGCCAGCAGTTACTCTAACAATGAGCAGTTCCTC.

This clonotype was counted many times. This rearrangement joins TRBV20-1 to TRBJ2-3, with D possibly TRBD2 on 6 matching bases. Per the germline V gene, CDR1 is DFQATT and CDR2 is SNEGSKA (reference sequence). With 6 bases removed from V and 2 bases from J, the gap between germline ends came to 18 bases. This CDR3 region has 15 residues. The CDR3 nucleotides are TGCAGTGCACCCACCCGGGACTGGTACACAGATACGCAGTATTTT. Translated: CSAPTRDWYTDTQYF.

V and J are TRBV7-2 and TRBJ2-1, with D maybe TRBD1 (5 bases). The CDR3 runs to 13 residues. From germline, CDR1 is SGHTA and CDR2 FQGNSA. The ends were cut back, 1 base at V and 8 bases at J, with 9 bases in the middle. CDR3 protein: CASSLVRVDEQFF. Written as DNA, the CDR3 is TGTGCCAGCAGCTTAGTCAGGGTGGATGAGCAGTTCTTC. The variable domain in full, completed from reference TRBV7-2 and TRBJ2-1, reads GAGVSQSPSNKVTEKGKDVELRCDPISGHTALYWYRQSLGQGLEFLIYFQGNSAPDKSGLPSDRFSAERTGGSVSTLTIQRTQQEDSAVYLCASSLVRVDEQFFGPGTRLTVL.